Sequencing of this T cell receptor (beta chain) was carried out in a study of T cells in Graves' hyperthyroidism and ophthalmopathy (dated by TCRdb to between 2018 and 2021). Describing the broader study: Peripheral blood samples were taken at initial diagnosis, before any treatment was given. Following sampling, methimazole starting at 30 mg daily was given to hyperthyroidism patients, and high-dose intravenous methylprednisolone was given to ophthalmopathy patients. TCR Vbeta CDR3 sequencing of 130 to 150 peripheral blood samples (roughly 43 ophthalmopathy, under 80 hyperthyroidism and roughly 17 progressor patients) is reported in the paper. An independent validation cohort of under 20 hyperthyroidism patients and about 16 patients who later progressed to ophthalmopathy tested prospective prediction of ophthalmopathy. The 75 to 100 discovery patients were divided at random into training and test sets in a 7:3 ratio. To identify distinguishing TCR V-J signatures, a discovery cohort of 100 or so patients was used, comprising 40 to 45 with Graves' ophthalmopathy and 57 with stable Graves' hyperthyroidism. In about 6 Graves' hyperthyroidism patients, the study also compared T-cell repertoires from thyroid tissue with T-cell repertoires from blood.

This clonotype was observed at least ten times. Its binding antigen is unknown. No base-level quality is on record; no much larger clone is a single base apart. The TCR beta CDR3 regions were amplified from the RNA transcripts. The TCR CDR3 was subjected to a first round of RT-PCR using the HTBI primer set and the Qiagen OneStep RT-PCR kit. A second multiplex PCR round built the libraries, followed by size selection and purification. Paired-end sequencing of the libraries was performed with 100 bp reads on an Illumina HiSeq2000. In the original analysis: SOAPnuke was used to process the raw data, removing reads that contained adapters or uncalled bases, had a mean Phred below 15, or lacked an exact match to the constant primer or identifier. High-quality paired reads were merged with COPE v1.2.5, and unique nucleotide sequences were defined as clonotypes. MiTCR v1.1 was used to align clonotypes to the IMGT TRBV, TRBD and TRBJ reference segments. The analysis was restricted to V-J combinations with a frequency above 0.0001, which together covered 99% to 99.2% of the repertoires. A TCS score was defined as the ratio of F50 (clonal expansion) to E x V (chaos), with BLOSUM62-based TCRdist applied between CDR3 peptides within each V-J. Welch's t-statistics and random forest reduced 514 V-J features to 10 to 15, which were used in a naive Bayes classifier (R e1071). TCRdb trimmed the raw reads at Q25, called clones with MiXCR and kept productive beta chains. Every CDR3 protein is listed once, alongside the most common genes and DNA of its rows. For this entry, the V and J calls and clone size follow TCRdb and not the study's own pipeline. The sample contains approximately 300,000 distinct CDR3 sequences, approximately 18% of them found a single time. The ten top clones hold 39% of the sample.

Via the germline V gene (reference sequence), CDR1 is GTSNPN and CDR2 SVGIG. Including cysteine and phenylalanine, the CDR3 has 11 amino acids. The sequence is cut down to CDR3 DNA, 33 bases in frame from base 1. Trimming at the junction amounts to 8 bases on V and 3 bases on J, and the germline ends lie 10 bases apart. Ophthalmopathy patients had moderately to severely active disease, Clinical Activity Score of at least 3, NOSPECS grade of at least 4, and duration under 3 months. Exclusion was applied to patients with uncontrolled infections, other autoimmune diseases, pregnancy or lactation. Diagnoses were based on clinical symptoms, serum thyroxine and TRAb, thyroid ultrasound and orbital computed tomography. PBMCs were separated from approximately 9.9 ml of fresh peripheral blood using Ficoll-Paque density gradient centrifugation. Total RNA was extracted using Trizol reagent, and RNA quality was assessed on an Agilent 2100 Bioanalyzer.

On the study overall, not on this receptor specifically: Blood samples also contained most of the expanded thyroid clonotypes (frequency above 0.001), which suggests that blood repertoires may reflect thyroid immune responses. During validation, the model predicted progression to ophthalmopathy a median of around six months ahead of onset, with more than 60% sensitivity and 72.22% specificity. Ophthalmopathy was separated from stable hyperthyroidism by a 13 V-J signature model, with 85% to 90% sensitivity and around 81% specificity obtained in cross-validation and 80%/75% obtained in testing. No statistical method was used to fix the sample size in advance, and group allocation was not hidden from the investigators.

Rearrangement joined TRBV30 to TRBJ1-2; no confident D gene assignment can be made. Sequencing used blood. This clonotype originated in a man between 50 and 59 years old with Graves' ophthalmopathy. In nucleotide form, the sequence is TGTGCCGGAGAAGTTTACTATGGCTACACCTTC. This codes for CAGEVYYGYTF.